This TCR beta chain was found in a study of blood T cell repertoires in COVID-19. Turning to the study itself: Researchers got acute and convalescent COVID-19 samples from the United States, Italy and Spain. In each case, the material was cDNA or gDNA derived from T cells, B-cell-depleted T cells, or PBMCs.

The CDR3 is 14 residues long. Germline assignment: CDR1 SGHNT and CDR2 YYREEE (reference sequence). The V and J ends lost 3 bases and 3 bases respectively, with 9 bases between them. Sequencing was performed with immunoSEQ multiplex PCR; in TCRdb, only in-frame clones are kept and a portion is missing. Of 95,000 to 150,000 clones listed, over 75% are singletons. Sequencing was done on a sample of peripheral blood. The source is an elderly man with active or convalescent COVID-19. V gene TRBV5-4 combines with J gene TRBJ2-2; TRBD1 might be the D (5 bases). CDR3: CASSWKQDTGELFF. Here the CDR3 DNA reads TGTGCCAGCAGCTGGAAACAGGACACCGGGGAGCTGTTTTTT.